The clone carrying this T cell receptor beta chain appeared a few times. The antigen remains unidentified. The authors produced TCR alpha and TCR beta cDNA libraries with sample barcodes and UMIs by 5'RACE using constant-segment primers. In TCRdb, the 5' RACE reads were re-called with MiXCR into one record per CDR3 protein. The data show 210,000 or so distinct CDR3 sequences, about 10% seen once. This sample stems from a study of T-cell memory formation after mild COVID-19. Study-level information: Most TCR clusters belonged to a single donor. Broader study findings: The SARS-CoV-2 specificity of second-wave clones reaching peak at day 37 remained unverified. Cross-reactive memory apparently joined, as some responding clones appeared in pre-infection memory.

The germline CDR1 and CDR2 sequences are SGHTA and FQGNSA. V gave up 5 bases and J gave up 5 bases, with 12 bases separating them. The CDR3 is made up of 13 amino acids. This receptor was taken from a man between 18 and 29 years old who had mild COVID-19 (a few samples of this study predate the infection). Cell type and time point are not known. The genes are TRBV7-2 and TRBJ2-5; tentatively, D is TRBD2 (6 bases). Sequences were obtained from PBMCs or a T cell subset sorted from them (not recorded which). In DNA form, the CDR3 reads TGTGCCAGCAGCGGAGTGGGGGGTGAGACCCAGTACTTC. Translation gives CASSGVGGETQYF.